These 19 T cell receptor beta chains share one sample of origin, sequenced in a study of cytomegalovirus exposure and HLA in healthy donors. The PCR made use of 60 Vbeta and 13 Jbeta primers. Assay used: immunoSEQ multiplex PCR; TCRdb lists only in-frame clones, some missing. The sample yields some 200,000 clones, approximately 70% seen once. The source material was PBMCs. The source of these receptors is a young woman in good health and CMV-seronegative.

The chain links TRBV5-6 to TRBJ2-7; 10 nucleotides line up with TRBD1. The CDR3 totals 13 residues. J lost 6 bases, V lost 7 bases, and 7 bases had no gene match. The germline V gene encodes CDR1 SGHDT and CDR2 YYEEEE. The CDR3 nucleotides are TGTGCCAGCTTAAGGACAGGGGGTCGCGAGCAGTACTTC. Translating it yields CASLRTGGREQYF.

The chain has TRBV7-2 and TRBJ2-1, with a weak D call TRBD1 (5 bases). The CDR3 is made up of 16 amino acids. The germline gives CDR1 SGHTA, CDR2 FQGNSA. Trimming left V 2 bases short and J 5 bases short, with 16 bases between. As DNA, the CDR3 is TGTGCCAGCAGCTTACGGCGGAAGGACACAAACAATGAGCAGTTCTTC. Protein: CASSLRRKDTNNEQFF.

The chain carries TRBV19 and TRBJ2-7; 9 bases agree with TRBD1. Unmatched junction bases numbered 6, after V lost 8 bases and J lost 4 bases. Germline CDR1 LNHDA, CDR2 SQIVND (reference sequence). The CDR3 runs 13 residues. The CDR3 nucleotides read TGTGCCAGTGGGGGGACAGGGATTTACGAGCAGTACTTC. It codes for CASGGTGIYEQYF.

The genes are TRBV18 and TRBJ1-6; tentative D call: TRBD1 (5 bases). The CDR3 extends over 15 amino acids. V was trimmed by 4 bases and J by 7 bases, leaving 14 bases between them. Looked up from germline, CDR1 is KGHSH and CDR2 is LQKENI. CDR3 nucleotides: TGTGCCAGCTCACAGACGACAGACTTAAATTCACCCCTCCACTTT. Translating gives CASSQTTDLNSPLHF. Combining the CDR3 with reference TRBV18 and TRBJ1-6 gives the whole variable domain NAGVMQNPRHLVRRRGQEARLRCSPMKGHSHVYWYRQLPEEGLKFMVYLQKENIIDESGMPKERFSAEFPKEGPSILRIQQVVRGDSAAYFCASSQTTDLNSPLHFGNGTRLTVT.

This rearrangement joins TRBV4-1 to TRBJ1-1, with D perhaps matching TRBD1 (6 bases). V lost 3 bases and J 1 base, leaving 12 bases between the germline ends. The CDR3 runs to 15 residues. Germline values: CDR1 MGHRA, CDR2 YSYEKL. The chain's CDR3 is CASSQGRGRNTEAFF. Written as DNA, the CDR3 is TGCGCCAGCAGCCAGGGCAGGGGCAGGAACACTGAAGCTTTCTTT.

The chain uses TRBV19 and TRBJ1-1, with D unresolved. CDR3 length equals 11 residues. Germline values: CDR1 LNHDA, CDR2 SQIVND (reference sequence). The CDR3 region is CGTEKNTEAFF. CDR3 coding DNA: TGTGGTACAGAAAAAAACACTGAAGCTTTCTTT.

V usage is TRBV5-1 and J usage is TRBJ1-2; a weak D match, TRBD1 (5 bases). The V end was cut by 5 bases, the J end by 0 bases, with 8 bases between. The CDR3 is 13 residues long. In germline, CDR1 is SGHRS, CDR2 YFSETQ. CDR3 in DNA: TGCGCCAGCAGGACAGACTCTAACTATGGCTACACCTTC. Its protein product is CASRTDSNYGYTF.

This clone was seen more than once but under ten times. The chain combines TRBV6-1 with TRBJ1-6, with a weak D call TRBD1 (5 bases). V lost 0 bases and J 7 bases, leaving 10 bases between the germline ends. From germline, CDR1 is MNHNS and CDR2 SASEGT. The CDR3 sequence is 15 residues long. CDR3 coding DNA: TGTGCCAGCAGTGAAGCGGAGGGGCTGAATTCACCCCTCCACTTT. Residues: CASSEAEGLNSPLHF.

The V and J genes are TRBV6-6 and TRBJ2-3; D uncertain. With 2 bases removed from V and 2 bases from J, the gap between germline ends came to 8 bases. Germline values: CDR1 MNHNY, CDR2 SVGAGI (reference sequence). The CDR3 loop spans 14 amino acids. CDR3: CASSYGLSTDTQYF. The CDR3 nucleotides read TGTGCCAGCAGTTACGGGCTTTCCACAGATACGCAGTATTTT.

V and J are TRBV4-1 and TRBJ1-1, with D possibly TRBD1 on 5 matching bases. Germline V gene sequence: CDR1 MGHRA, CDR2 YSYEKL. The length of the CDR3 is 15 residues. Trimming cost V 5 bases and J 1 base, with 14 bases left between them. Here the CDR3 DNA reads TGCGCCAGCAGCTTGCAGGGAGGTAGGAACACTGAAGCTTTCTTT. Translating gives CASSLQGGRNTEAFF.

The CDR3 DNA follows: TGCAGCGTTGGACGCGGGGGCACTGAAGCTTTCTTT. This sequence encodes CSVGRGGTEAFF. This chain joins TRBV29-1 and TRBJ1-1, with D possibly matching TRBD1 (5 bases). The germline V and J ends were trimmed by 4 bases and 4 bases, with 10 bases remaining between them. Germline CDR1 reads SQVTM; CDR2 reads ANQGSEA. CDR3 length equals 12 residues.

The chain employs TRBV4-1 and TRBJ2-1, with TRBD2 matching over 10 bases. This CDR3 is 14 amino acids long. Germline V gene lookup returns CDR1 MGHRA and CDR2 YSYEKL. J lost 9 bases, V lost 6 bases, and 8 bases had no gene match. Written as DNA, the CDR3 is TGCGCCAGCAGGAATAGCGGGAGGATGGGTGAGCAGTTCTTC. This codes for CASRNSGRMGEQFF.

This sequence joins TRBV27 and TRBJ1-1; D is unclear. The CDR3 sequence is 14 residues long. The germline V and J ends were trimmed by 6 bases and 5 bases, with 16 bases remaining between them. CDR1 is MNHEY, CDR2 SMNVEV, per germline (reference sequence). The CDR3 nucleotides are TGTGCCAGCAGCCTTGACGGGAGGGTAACTGAAGCTTTCTTT. Its translation: CASSLDGRVTEAFF.

The chain links TRBV5-6 to TRBJ2-2, with 13 bases identical to TRBD2. The germline V gene encodes CDR1 SGHDT and CDR2 YYEEEE. CDR3 size: 16 residues. J gave up 5 bases and V 5 bases, and 6 bases lay outside the gene matches. The CDR3 region is CASSSGLAGDTGELFF. The CDR3 DNA reads as TGTGCCAGCAGTTCCGGACTAGCGGGAGATACCGGGGAGCTGTTTTTT.

The chain is built from TRBV5-1 and TRBJ1-5; 11 positions agree with TRBD1. CDR3 length: 13 residues. The trim removed 4 bases at V and 10 bases at J, leaving 4 bases unmatched. Germline V gene sequence: CDR1 SGHRS, CDR2 YFSETQ. CDR3 region: CASSPGTGGPQHF. The CDR3 nucleotides are TGCGCCAGCAGCCCAGGGACAGGGGGACCCCAGCATTTT. Full variable domain (outside the CDR3, taken from reference TRBV5-1 and TRBJ1-5): KAGVTQTPRYLIKTRGQQVTLSCSPISGHRSVSWYQQTPGQGLQFLFEYFSETQRNKGNFPGRFSGRQFSNSRSEMNVSTLELGDSALYLCASSPGTGGPQHFGDGTRLSIL.

With respect to this clone: One junction end does not reproduce the germline sequence, and a read error may be involved. This specimen includes other DNA sequences encoding the same CDR3. The genes are TRBV12-5 and TRBJ2-4, with a tentative D call TRBD1 (5 bases). Germline lookup yields CDR1 LGHNT and CDR2 FRNRAP. The CDR3 sequence is 15 residues long. CDR3 nucleotide sequence: TGTGCCAGTGGTTCGTTGACAGCTACCAAAAACATTCAGTACTTC. Protein product: CASGSLTATKNIQYF.

This chain links TRBV30 with TRBJ1-1, with TRBD1 as a possible D gene (6 bases). The CDR3 runs 14 residues. Trimming removed 3 bases at V and 0 bases at J, with 11 bases between. Germline-derived CDR1 and CDR2 are GTSNPN and SVGIG (reference sequence). The DNA for the CDR3 is TGTGCCTGGAGAATGGCAGGGGTGAACACTGAAGCTTTCTTT. As protein: CAWRMAGVNTEAFF.

This chain links TRBV19 with TRBJ1-2, with TRBD1 as a possible D gene (6 bases). V was clipped by 3 bases and J by 4 bases, with 18 bases between them. The CDR3 has 16 amino acids. Germline lookup yields CDR1 LNHDA and CDR2 SQIVND (reference sequence). Written as DNA, the CDR3 is TGTGCCAGTAGTATCTTCCCCAACCAGGGGACCTATGGCTACACCTTC. Protein: CASSIFPNQGTYGYTF.

Concerning this clone itself: Distinct nucleotide sequences in the sample also encode this CDR3. The chain uses TRBV9 and TRBJ2-7; 7 nucleotides match TRBD2. V dropped 3 bases and J dropped 6; count of bases not matched to a gene: 12. Germline assignment: CDR1 SGDLS and CDR2 YYNGEE. The CDR3 contains 15 residues. CDR3 in amino acids: CASSAGGREGSEQYF. The CDR3 nucleotides are TGTGCCAGCAGCGCCGGGGGGAGGGAAGGGTCCGAGCAGTACTTC.